Sequencing of this T cell receptor (beta chain) was carried out in a study of radiation and T cells in renal cell carcinoma. Study at large: Nephrectomy followed 15 Gy stereotactic body radiation by 4 weeks.

The study's findings and limits: In blood, top tumor clones expanded by 2 weeks, shrinking by 4. Pretreatment tumor biopsies were lacking, so baseline clonotypes are unknown.

Measured with immunoSEQ multiplex PCR; TCRdb has only the in-frame clones, and not every one. The sample yields approximately 120,000 clones, about four fifths seen once. The time point: baseline pretreatment blood. Treatment defined: 15 Gy SBRT to primary tumor, nephrectomy 4 weeks later. This renal cell carcinoma was of the clear cell type. This clone was seen a handful of times. Its cognate antigen is unknown. The V and J ends lost 0 bases and 0 bases respectively, with 9 bases between them. This CDR3 is 15 amino acids long. The germline V gene has CDR1 SGDLS and CDR2 YYNGEE. This clonotype was obtained from a woman aged 60 to 75 with renal cell carcinoma. V is TRBV9 and J is TRBJ1-2; D unclear. This specimen consisted of blood, obtained from a patient whose treatment included radiotherapy and nephrectomy. CDR3 amino acids: CASSVEGSANYGYTF. CDR3 coding DNA: TGTGCCAGCAGCGTAGAGGGTTCAGCTAACTATGGCTACACCTTC. Full variable domain (missing parts from reference TRBV9 and TRBJ1-2): DSGVTQTPKHLITATGQRVTLRCSPRSGDLSVYWYQQSLDQGLQFLIQYYNGEERAKGNILERFSAQQFPDLHSELNLSSLELGDSALYFCASSVEGSANYGYTFGSGTRLTVV.